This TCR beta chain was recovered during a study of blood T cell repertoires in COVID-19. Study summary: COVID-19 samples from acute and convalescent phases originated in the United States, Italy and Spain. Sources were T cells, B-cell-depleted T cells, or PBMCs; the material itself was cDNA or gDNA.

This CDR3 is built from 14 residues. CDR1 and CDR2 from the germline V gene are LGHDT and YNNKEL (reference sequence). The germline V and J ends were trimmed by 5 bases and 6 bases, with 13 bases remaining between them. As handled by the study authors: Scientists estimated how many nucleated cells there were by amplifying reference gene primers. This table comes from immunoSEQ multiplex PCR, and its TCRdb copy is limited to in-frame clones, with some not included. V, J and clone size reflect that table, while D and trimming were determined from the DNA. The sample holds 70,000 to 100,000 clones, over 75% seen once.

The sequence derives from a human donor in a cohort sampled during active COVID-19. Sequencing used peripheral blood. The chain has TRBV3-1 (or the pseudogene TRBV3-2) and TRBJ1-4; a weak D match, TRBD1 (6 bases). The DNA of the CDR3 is TGTGCCAGCAGCTTCAGGGGCGTAGATGAAAAACTGTTTTTT. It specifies CASSFRGVDEKLFF.